The 24 T cell receptor beta chains in this list originate from one sample, sequenced in a study of blood T cell repertoires in COVID-19. Sequencing used immunoSEQ multiplex PCR; TCRdb keeps in-frame clones, though not all of them. The table shows around 70,000 clones, with 90% to 95% occurring only once. Sample: peripheral blood. These receptor sequences come from a human donor in a cohort sampled during active COVID-19.

V and J are TRBV6-5 and TRBJ1-2; TRBD1 agrees at 9 bases. Unmatched junction bases numbered 4, after V lost 6 bases and J lost 5 bases. Looked up from germline, CDR1 is MNHEY and CDR2 is SVGAGI. The CDR3 is 13 residues long. In nucleotides, the CDR3 is TGTGCCAGCAGGAAACAGGGGGCTTATGGCTACACCTTC. This sequence encodes CASRKQGAYGYTF.

CDR3 region: CATSRVYGMNTEAFF. In nucleotides, the CDR3 is TGTGCCACCAGCAGAGTGTACGGGATGAACACTGAAGCTTTCTTT. The chain joins TRBV15 to TRBJ1-1, with no clear D. CDR3 size: 15 residues. Germline-derived CDR1 and CDR2 are LNHNV and YYDKDF (reference sequence). Deletions cut 1 base from V and 0 bases from J, with 9 bases between.

The rearrangement uses TRBV14 and TRBJ1-1, with TRBD1 as a possible D gene (5 bases). CDR3 length equals 13 residues. In germline, CDR1 is SGHDN, CDR2 FVKESK. With 8 bases removed from V and 4 bases from J, the gap between germline ends came to 14 bases. Here the CDR3 reads CASRDSGTTEAFF. The CDR3 bases are TGTGCCAGCCGGGACTCAGGAACCACTGAAGCTTTCTTT.

This chain connects TRBV3-1 (or the pseudogene TRBV3-2) to TRBJ2-5, with D possibly matching TRBD2 (6 bases). The germline V gene has CDR1 LGHDT and CDR2 YNNKEL (reference sequence). Trimming removed 1 base at V and 2 bases at J, with 14 bases between. CDR3 length: 16 residues. The CDR3 coding sequence is TGTGCCAGCAGCCAAGGTTTATCCGGGGGTCAAGAGACCCAGTACTTC. Its protein product is CASSQGLSGGQETQYF.

The chain is built from TRBV5-1 and TRBJ2-1; 7 bases agree with TRBD1. J lost 8 bases, V lost 2 bases, and 4 bases had no gene match. The CDR3 sequence is 13 residues long. CDR1 SGHRS and CDR2 YFSETQ come from the germline V gene. The CDR3 DNA reads TGCGCCAGCAGCTTTACAGGGGAGCATGAGCAGTTCTTC. This encodes CASSFTGEHEQFF.

This chain connects TRBV2 to TRBJ1-5; 9 bases are shared with TRBD1. Germline V CDR1 and CDR2: SNHLY, FYNNEI. With V trimmed by 6 bases and J by 7 bases, 10 bases remained unmatched. This CDR3 has 15 residues. CDR3 sequence reads: CASRPPGTGTQPQHF. For the CDR3, the DNA is TGTGCCAGCAGGCCACCCGGGACAGGGACCCAGCCCCAGCATTTT. The whole variable domain, remainder taken from reference TRBV2 and TRBJ1-5, is EPEVTQTPSHQVTQMGQEVILRCVPISNHLYFYWYRQILGQKVEFLVSFYNNEISEKSEIFDDQFSVERPDGSNFTLKIRSTKLEDSAMYFCASRPPGTGTQPQHFGDGTRLSIL.

CDR3 in amino acids: CAIEGRVYGYTF. CDR3 nucleotides: TGTGCAATCGAGGGCAGAGTCTATGGCTACACCTTC. The V call is TRBV12-3 or TRBV12-4, the J call TRBJ1-2, with D uncertain. This CDR3 is built from 12 residues.

V gene TRBV2 combines with J gene TRBJ1-5, with D uncertain. The V gene lost 0 bases and the J gene lost 0 bases, with 3 bases spanning the gap. Germline assignment: CDR1 SNHLY and CDR2 FYNNEI. The CDR3 has 14 residues. The chain's CDR3 is CASSEAYSNQPQHF. As DNA, the CDR3 is TGTGCCAGCAGTGAAGCTTATAGCAATCAGCCCCAGCATTTT.

This chain joins TRBV4-3 and TRBJ2-1; 10 bases are a match to TRBD2. Trimming cost V 3 bases and J 6 bases; bases outside gene matches: 2. This CDR3 has 14 residues. Germline CDR1 is LGHNA and CDR2 is YSLEER. This chain's CDR3 is CASSHPSGGNEQFF. In nucleotides, the CDR3 is TGCGCCAGCAGCCATCCTAGCGGGGGCAATGAGCAGTTCTTC.

The rearrangement joins TRBV2 to TRBJ2-1, with 14 bases fitting TRBD2. The CDR3 contains 16 residues. Germline V gene lookup returns CDR1 SNHLY and CDR2 FYNNEI. Trimming removed 4 bases from V and 4 bases from J; junction bases left unmatched: 3. The CDR3 region is CASSVGLAGVYNEQFF. The CDR3 DNA follows: TGTGCCAGCAGTGTGGGACTAGCGGGGGTTTACAATGAGCAGTTCTTC.

The CDR3 region has the DNA TGTGCCATCAGTACCACAGGGGCCTCCACAGATACGCAGTATTTT. Its translation is CAISTTGASTDTQYF. J is TRBJ2-3 and V is TRBV10-3; 7 nucleotides line up with TRBD1. V lost 5 bases to trimming and J lost 2 bases; unmatched junction nucleotides: 7. Germline V gene lookup returns CDR1 ENHRY and CDR2 SYGVKD. This CDR3 spans 15 amino acids.

V gene TRBV7-3 combines with J gene TRBJ2-7; D remains unclear. The CDR3 loop spans 13 amino acids. Germline loops: CDR1 SGHTA, CDR2 FQGTGA. The V and J ends lost 5 bases and 1 base respectively, with 9 bases between them. This CDR3 reads CASSLIPSYEQYF. CDR3 in DNA: TGTGCCAGCAGCCTAATTCCTTCCTACGAGCAGTACTTC.

CDR3 coding DNA: TGTGCCAGCAGCACCTTTCCGGGACAGGGGGCAGGACAGCCCCAGCATTTT. Translating it yields CASSTFPGQGAGQPQHF. The chain joins TRBV21-1 to TRBJ1-5; no check of the table's D call, TRBD1, against the DNA was made. TRBV21-1 constitutes a pseudogene. The CDR3 is made up of 17 amino acids.

This chain joins TRBV25-1 and TRBJ1-2; 7 nucleotides agree with TRBD1. V was pared by 6 bases and J by 7 bases, with 8 bases of the junction left unmatched. CDR1 and CDR2 (germline): MGHDK, SYGVNS. The CDR3 is made up of 13 amino acids. The CDR3 DNA reads TGTGCCAGCAGCATGACAGGGTGGCGTGGCTACACCTTC. Its protein is CASSMTGWRGYTF.

The rearrangement uses TRBV7-2 and TRBJ2-1; tentatively, D is TRBD1 (5 bases). Trimming removed 1 base from V and 4 bases from J, with 5 bases in between. Germline-derived CDR1 and CDR2 are SGHTA and FQGNSA. The CDR3 sequence is 13 residues long. The CDR3 region has the DNA TGTGCCAGCAGCTTAGGACAGTACAATGAGCAGTTCTTC. It is translated as CASSLGQYNEQFF.

The V and J genes are TRBV7-2 and TRBJ2-3; D is undetermined. Germline loops: CDR1 SGHTA, CDR2 FQGNSA. This CDR3 has 14 residues. V was cut by 5 bases and J by 5 bases, with 14 bases left in between. The CDR3 loop reads CASSPTRVEDTQYF. DNA of the CDR3: TGTGCCAGCAGCCCAACCCGAGTTGAAGATACGCAGTATTTT.

A remark on this clone: One end of the junction does not line up with germline, which may come from a read error. The V call is TRBV12-3 or TRBV12-4, the J call TRBJ2-7; TRBD1 matches 7 bases. The CDR3 runs to 12 residues. In DNA, the CDR3 is TGTGCCAGCAGTTATGTGGGGACAGAACTTCACTTC. This sequence encodes CASSYVGTELHF.

V gene TRBV2 combines with J gene TRBJ1-4; 8 bases align to TRBD1. Per the germline V gene, CDR1 is SNHLY and CDR2 is FYNNEI. V lost 4 bases to trimming and J lost 7 bases; unmatched junction nucleotides: 2. This CDR3 contains 13 residues. CDR3 amino acids: CASSGGTGEKLFF. CDR3 coding DNA: TGTGCCAGCAGTGGAGGGACAGGTGAAAAACTGTTTTTT.

This clone was seen a single time. The chain uses TRBV5-1 and TRBJ2-7, with 9 bases that match TRBD1. Germline V gives CDR1 SGHRS, CDR2 YFSETQ. After removal of 4 bases from V and 5 bases from J, the junction contained 10 bases not matched to a gene. The CDR3 covers 15 residues. This CDR3 reads CASSPRGQGIHEQYF. The CDR3 DNA follows: TGCGCCAGCAGCCCAAGGGGACAGGGAATACACGAGCAGTACTTC.

The chain recombines TRBV6-6 with TRBJ1-1; 7 bases line up with TRBD1. The CDR3 runs 15 residues. Germline assignment: CDR1 MNHNY and CDR2 SVGAGI (reference sequence). V was pared by 6 bases and J by 3 bases, with 10 bases of the junction left unmatched. CDR3 in DNA: TGTGCCAGCAGCCCATCGGACAGGTTATACACTGAAGCTTTCTTT. Its translation is CASSPSDRLYTEAFF.

This chain links TRBV5-1 with TRBJ2-5, with 7 bases identical to TRBD2. V dropped 0 bases and J dropped 3; count of bases not matched to a gene: 5. Germline V gene lookup returns CDR1 SGHRS and CDR2 YFSETQ. The CDR3 has 15 amino acids. CDR3 bases: TGCGCCAGCAGCTTGGCCGGGGGGAGGGAAGAGACCCAGTACTTC. Protein product: CASSLAGGREETQYF.

The J gene is TRBJ1-4, the V gene TRBV11-2; D might be TRBD1 (5 bases). This CDR3 has 16 residues. V was cut by 2 bases and J by 6 bases, with 16 bases left in between. CDR1 is SGHAT and CDR2 is FQNNGV in the germline V gene. The CDR3, as DNA: TGTGCCAGCAGCTTATCCCTGGGGGGGACTCATGAAAAACTGTTTTTT. This gives the protein CASSLSLGGTHEKLFF.

This clone was picked up many times. This chain links TRBV6-2 or TRBV6-3 with TRBJ1-6; 9 bases are a match to TRBD1. The trim removed 6 bases at V and 6 bases at J, leaving 3 bases unmatched. Germline V gene sequence: CDR1 MNHEY, CDR2 SVGEGT. CDR3 length: 14 residues. The CDR3 is CASSPTGGNSPLHF. The CDR3 DNA reads TGTGCCAGCAGCCCGACAGGGGGTAATTCACCCCTCCACTTT.

CDR3 region: CASSQVAGGPETQYF. CDR3 nucleotides: TGTGCCAGCAGCCAGGTAGCGGGGGGGCCTGAGACCCAGTACTTC. V gene TRBV3-1 (or the pseudogene TRBV3-2) combines with J gene TRBJ2-5; 11 bases map to TRBD2. The V gene's germline CDR1 is LGHDT and CDR2 YNNKEL (reference sequence). V shed 3 bases, J shed 5 bases, and the junction held 5 bases outside the gene matches. This CDR3 region has 15 residues.